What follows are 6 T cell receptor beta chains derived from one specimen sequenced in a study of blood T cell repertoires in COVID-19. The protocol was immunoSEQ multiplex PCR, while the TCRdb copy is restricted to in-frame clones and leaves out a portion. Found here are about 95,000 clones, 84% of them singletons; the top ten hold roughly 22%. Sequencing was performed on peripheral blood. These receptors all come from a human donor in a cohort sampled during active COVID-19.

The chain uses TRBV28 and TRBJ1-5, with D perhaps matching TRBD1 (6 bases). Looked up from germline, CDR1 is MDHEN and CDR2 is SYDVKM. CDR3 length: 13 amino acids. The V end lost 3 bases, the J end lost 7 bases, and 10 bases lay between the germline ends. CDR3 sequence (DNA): TGTGCCAGCAGTTTCCCAGGGGTACAGCCCCAGCATTTT. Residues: CASSFPGVQPQHF.

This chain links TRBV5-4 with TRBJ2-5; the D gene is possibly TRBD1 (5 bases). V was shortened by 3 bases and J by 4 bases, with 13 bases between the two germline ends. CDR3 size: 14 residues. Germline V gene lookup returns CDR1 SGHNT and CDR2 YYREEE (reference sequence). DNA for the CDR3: TGTGCCAGCAGCTCTCCGCAGGGCGCAGAGACCCAGTACTTC. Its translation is CASSSPQGAETQYF.

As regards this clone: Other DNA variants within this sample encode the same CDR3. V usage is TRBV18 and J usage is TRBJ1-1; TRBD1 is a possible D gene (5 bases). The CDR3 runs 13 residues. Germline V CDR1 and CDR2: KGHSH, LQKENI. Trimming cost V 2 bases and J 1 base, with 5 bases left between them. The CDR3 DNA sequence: TGTGCCAGCTCACCAGGACAGAACACTGAAGCTTTCTTT. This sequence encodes CASSPGQNTEAFF.

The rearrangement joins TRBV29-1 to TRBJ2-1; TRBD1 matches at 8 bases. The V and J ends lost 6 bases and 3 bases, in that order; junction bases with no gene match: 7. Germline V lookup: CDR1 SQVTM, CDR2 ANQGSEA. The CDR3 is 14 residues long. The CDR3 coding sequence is TGCAGCGTGGAGGGACAGGAACACTACAATGAGCAGTTCTTC. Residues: CSVEGQEHYNEQFF.

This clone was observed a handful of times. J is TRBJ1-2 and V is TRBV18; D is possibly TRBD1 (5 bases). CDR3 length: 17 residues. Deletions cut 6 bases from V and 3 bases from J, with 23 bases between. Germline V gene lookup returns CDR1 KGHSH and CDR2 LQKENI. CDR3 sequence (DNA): TGTGCCAGCTCTCAAAATAGCGGACACTCTTCGTACTATGGCTACACCTTC. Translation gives CASSQNSGHSSYYGYTF.

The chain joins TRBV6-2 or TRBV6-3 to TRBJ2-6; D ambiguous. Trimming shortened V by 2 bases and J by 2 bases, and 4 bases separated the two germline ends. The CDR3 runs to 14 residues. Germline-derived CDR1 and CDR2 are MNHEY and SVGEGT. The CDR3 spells CASSYQTGANVLTF. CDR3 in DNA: TGTGCCAGCAGTTACCAGACTGGGGCCAACGTCCTGACTTTC.